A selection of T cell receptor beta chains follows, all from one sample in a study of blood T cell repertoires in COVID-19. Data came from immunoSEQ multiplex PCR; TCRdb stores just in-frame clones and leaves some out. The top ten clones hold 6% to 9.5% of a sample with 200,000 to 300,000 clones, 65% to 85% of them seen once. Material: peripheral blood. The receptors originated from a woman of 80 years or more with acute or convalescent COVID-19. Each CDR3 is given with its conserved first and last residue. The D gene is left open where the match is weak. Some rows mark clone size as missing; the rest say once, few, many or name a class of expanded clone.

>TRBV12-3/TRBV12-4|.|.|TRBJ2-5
CASRPSGRETQYF
TGTGCCAGCAGACCGTCGGGGAGGGAGACCCAGTACTTC
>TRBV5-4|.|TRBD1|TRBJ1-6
CASSLRGPLNSPLHF
TGTGCCAGCAGCTTGAGGGGGCCCCTTAATTCACCCCTCCACTTT
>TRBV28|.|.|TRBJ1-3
CASTLQVYSGNTIYF
TGTGCCAGCACCCTCCAGGTTTACTCTGGAAACACCATATATTTT
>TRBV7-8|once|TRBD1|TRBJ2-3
CASSLQTGGTDTQYF
TGTGCCAGCAGCTTACAGACAGGGGGAACAGATACGCAGTATTTT
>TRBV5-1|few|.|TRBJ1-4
CASTLLGGGATNEKLFF
TGCGCCAGCACCCTCCTGGGGGGTGGAGCAACTAATGAAAAACTGTTTTTT
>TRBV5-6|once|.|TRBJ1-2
CASSYTGNYGYTF
TGTGCCAGCAGCTACACAGGGAACTATGGCTACACCTTC
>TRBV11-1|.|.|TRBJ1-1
CASSSTRGTEAFF
TGTGCCAGCAGCTCGACGAGGGGGACTGAAGCTTTCTTT
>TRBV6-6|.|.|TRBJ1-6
CASSPRTGWDSPLHF
TGTGCCAGCAGTCCCCGAACAGGCTGGGATTCACCCCTCCACTTT
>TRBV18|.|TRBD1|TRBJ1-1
CASSPGQGFTEAFF
TGTGCCAGCTCACCGGGACAGGGGTTCACTGAAGCTTTCTTT
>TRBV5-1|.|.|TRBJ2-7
CASSLGPLRETPYEQYF
TGCGCCAGCAGCTTGGGCCCCCTTCGGGAGACCCCCTACGAGCAGTACTTC
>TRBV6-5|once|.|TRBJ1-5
CASSPDRNQPQHF
TGTGCCAGCAGTCCCGACAGGAATCAGCCCCAGCATTTT
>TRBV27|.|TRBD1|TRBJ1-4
CASRTGDGATNEKLFF
TGTGCCAGCAGGACAGGGGATGGGGCAACTAATGAAAAACTGTTTTTT
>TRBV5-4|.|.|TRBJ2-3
CASSLGGVSTDTQYF
TGTGCCAGCAGCTTGGGCGGGGTGAGCACAGATACGCAGTATTTT
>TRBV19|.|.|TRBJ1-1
CASRPAPQMNTEAFF
TGTGCCAGTAGGCCTGCTCCACAGATGAACACTGAAGCTTTCTTT
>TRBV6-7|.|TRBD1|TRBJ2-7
CASSYQDRDRVHYEQYF
TGTGCCAGCAGTTACCAGGACCGGGACAGGGTTCACTACGAGCAGTACTTC
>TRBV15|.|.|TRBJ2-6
CATSGSPRASGANVLTF
TGTGCCACCAGCGGCTCCCCTAGAGCCTCTGGGGCCAACGTCCTGACTTTC
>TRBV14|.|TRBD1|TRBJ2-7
CASSQNRGLEQYF
TGTGCCAGCAGCCAAAACAGGGGGCTCGAGCAGTACTTC
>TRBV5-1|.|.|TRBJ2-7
CASSLGGARSNEQYF
TGCGCCAGCAGCTTGGGTGGGGCGCGGAGCAACGAGCAGTACTTC
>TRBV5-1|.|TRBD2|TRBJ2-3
CASSLGRGGTDTQYF
TGCGCCAGCAGCTTAGGGCGGGGGGGCACAGATACGCAGTATTTT
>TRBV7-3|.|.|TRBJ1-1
CASGRTNTEAFF
TGTGCCAGCGGGCGCACGAACACTGAAGCTTTCTTT
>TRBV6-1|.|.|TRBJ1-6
CASSEVNTISPLHF
TGTGCCAGCAGTGAAGTTAACACGATTTCACCCCTCCACTTT
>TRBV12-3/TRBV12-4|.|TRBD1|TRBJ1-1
CASSLTGKTEAFF
TGTGCCAGCAGTTTGACAGGGAAGACTGAAGCTTTCTTT
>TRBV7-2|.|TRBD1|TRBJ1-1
CASSLAGTARAEAFF
TGTGCCAGCAGCTTAGCCGGGACAGCCAGGGCTGAAGCTTTCTTT
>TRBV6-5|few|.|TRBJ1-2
CASSLGQHYGYTF
TGTGCCAGCAGTCTAGGACAACACTATGGCTACACCTTC
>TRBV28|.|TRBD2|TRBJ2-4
CASSRGGSGAKNIQYF
TGTGCCAGCAGTCGGGGGGGATCCGGGGCCAAAAACATTCAGTACTTC
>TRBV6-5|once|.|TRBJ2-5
CASTGTAGQETQYF
TGTGCCAGCACCGGAACGGCGGGCCAAGAGACCCAGTACTTC
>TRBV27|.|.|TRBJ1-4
CASSQDRFNEKLFF
TGTGCCAGCAGTCAGGACAGATTTAATGAAAAACTGTTTTTT
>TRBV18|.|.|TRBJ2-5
CASSPAGTAQETQYF
TGTGCCAGCTCACCAGCGGGAACGGCACAAGAGACCCAGTACTTC
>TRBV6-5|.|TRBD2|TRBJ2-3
CASNSGTTTDTQYF
TGTGCCAGCAATAGCGGGACAACGACAGATACGCAGTATTTT
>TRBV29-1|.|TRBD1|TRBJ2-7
CSVGSGTGGYEQYF
TGCAGCGTGGGATCCGGGACAGGGGGATACGAGCAGTACTTC
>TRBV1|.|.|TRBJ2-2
CTSSQVVCVGTSGLTGELFF
TGCACCAGCAGCCAAGTTGTTTGCGTTGGTACTAGCGGTCTCACCGGGGAGCTGTTTTTT
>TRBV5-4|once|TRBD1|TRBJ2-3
CASSTGQGPDTQYF
TGTGCCAGCAGCACCGGACAGGGCCCAGATACGCAGTATTTT
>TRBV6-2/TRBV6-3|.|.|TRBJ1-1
CASSPLRYTAFF
TGTGCCAGCAGTCCCCTTCGATATACTGCTTTCTTT
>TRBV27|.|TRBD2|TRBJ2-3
CASWASGADTQYF
TGTGCCAGCTGGGCTAGCGGGGCAGATACGCAGTATTTT
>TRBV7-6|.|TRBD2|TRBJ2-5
CASSLVLAGGLETQYF
TGTGCCAGCAGCTTAGTACTGGCGGGGGGGCTAGAGACCCAGTACTTC
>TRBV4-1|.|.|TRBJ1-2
CASSPEFDLARCTF
TGCGCCAGCAGCCCTGAGTTTGACTTAGCTCGGTGCACCTTC
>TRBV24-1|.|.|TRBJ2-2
CATMDLVNTGELFF
TGTGCCACCATGGATCTAGTGAACACCGGGGAGCTGTTTTTT
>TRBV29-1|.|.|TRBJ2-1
CSARTAGDEQFF
TGCAGCGCCCGGACAGCAGGGGATGAGCAGTTCTTC
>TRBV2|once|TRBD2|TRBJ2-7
CASTSSGSYEQYF
TGTGCCAGCACCTCTAGCGGGTCCTACGAGCAGTACTTC
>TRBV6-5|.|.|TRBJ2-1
CASNAGYNEQFF
TGTGCCAGCAACGCCGGTTACAATGAGCAGTTCTTC
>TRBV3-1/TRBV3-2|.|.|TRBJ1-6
CASSSRDTNNSPLHF
TGTGCCAGCAGCAGCCGGGACACCAATAATTCACCCCTCCACTTT
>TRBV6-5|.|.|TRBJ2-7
CASSYPPGQGIEQYF
TGTGCCAGCAGTTACCCCCCCGGGCAGGGCATCGAGCAGTACTTC
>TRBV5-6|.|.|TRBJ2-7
CASSLAAEITYEQYF
TGTGCCAGCAGCTTGGCTGCGGAAATTACCTACGAGCAGTACTTC
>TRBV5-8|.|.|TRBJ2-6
CASSLGRGGTSGANVLTF
TGTGCCAGCAGCCTTGGGCGAGGAGGGACCTCTGGGGCCAACGTCCTGACTTTC
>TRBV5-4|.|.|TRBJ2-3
CASSSRLVHTDTQYF
TGTGCCAGCAGCTCAAGACTAGTTCATACAGATACGCAGTATTTT